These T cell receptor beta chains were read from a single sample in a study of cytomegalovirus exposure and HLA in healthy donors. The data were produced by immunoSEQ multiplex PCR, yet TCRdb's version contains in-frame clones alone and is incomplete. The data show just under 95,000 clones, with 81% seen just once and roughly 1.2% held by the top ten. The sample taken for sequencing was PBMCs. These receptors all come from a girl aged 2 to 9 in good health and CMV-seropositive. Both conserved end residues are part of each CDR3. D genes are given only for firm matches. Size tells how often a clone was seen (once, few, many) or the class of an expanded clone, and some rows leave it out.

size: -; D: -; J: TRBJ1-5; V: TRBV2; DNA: TGTGCCAGCAGCGAGTCTTTTGATCAGCCCCAGCATTTT; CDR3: CASSESFDQPQHF
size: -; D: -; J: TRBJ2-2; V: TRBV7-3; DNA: TGTGCCAGCAGCTTAAGCACCCGGGCCGGGGAGCTGTTTTTT; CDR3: CASSLSTRAGELFF
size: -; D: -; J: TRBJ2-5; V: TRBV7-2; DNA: TGTGCCAGCACCAAACCGGGGAAAGAGACCCAGTACTTC; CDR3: CASTKPGKETQYF
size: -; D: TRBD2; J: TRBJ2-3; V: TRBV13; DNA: TGTGCCAGCAGCACAGGACTAGCGGGTAACACAGATACGCAGTATTTT; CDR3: CASSTGLAGNTDTQYF
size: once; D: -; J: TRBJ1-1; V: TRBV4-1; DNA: TGCGCCAGCAGCCACCCCCCGCAGAGGCAAAACACTGAAGCTTTCTTT; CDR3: CASSHPPQRQNTEAFF
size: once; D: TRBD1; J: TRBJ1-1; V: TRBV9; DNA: TGTGCCAGCAGCGAAGGGGGCGTAGACACTGAAGCTTTCTTT; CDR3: CASSEGGVDTEAFF
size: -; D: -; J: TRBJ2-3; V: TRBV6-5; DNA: TGTGCCAGCAGTTACTCGACTTTCCGTAATACGCAGTATTTT; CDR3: CASSYSTFRNTQYF
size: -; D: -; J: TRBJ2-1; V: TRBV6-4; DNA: TGTGCCAGCAGTGTCGGTAGCGAGAGTGCCAATGAGCAGTTCTTC; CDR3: CASSVGSESANEQFF
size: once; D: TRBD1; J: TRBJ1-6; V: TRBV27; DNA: TGTGCCAGCAGTAGCCGGGACAGGGGGCTTTCACCCCTCCACTTT; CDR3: CASSSRDRGLSPLHF
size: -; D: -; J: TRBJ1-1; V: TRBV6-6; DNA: TGTGCCAGCACCCGGGACACTGTGAACACTGAAGCTTTCTTT; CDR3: CASTRDTVNTEAFF
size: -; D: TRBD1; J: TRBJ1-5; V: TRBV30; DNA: TGTGCCTGGAGTGTAGAGGGTGGCAGGGGGCTGGGTCAGCCCCAGCATTTT; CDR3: CAWSVEGGRGLGQPQHF
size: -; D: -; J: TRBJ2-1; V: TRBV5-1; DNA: TGCGCCAGCAAGGAGCCTGCGGGGAGCTCCTACAATGAGCAGTTCTTC; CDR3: CASKEPAGSSYNEQFF